What follows is one T cell receptor beta chain and its context. CDR3 length: 15 amino acids. V lost 0 bases, J lost 9 bases, and 13 bases lay in between. The germline gives CDR1 SGHRS, CDR2 YFSETQ. The data were obtained in a study of control samples from healthy donors and cancer patients. The assay was immunoSEQ multiplex PCR, and TCRdb's table has in-frame clones only and misses some. Among some 150,000 clones listed, under 95% were seen once. The sequence derives from a man aged 18 to 35 in good health. The V call is TRBV5-1, the J call TRBJ1-6; D is unclear. The specimen sequenced was blood. CDR3 region: CASSLGGGDGSPLHF. CDR3 nucleotides: TGCGCCAGCAGCTTGGGAGGAGGTGATGGTTCACCCCTCCACTTT.